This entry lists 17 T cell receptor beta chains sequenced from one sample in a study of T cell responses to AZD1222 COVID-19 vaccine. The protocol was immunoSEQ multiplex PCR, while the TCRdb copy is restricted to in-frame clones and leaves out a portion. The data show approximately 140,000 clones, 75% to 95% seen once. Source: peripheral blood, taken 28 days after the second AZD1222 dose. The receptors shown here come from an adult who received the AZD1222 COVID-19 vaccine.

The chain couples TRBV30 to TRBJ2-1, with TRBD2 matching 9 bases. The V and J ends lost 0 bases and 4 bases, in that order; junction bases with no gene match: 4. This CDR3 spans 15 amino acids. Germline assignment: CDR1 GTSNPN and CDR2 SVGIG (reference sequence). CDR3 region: CAWSVSGRPYNEQFF. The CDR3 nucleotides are TGTGCCTGGAGTGTCAGCGGGAGGCCTTACAATGAGCAGTTCTTC. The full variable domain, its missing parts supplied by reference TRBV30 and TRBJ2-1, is SQTIHQWPATLVQPVGSPLSLECTVEGTSNPNLYWYRQAAGRGLQLLFYSVGIGQISSEVPQNLSASRPQDRQFILSSKKLLLSDSGFYLCAWSVSGRPYNEQFFGPGTRLTVL.

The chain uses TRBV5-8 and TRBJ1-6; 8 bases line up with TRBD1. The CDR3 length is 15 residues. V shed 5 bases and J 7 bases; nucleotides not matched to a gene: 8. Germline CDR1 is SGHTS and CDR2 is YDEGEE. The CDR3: CASSMRTGSNSPLHF. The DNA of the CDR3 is TGTGCCAGCAGTATGAGGACAGGGTCCAATTCACCCCTCCACTTT.

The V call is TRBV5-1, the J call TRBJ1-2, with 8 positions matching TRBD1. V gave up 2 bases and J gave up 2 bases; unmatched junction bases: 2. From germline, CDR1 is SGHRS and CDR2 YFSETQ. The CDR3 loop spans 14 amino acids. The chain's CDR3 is CASSLQGGNYGYTF. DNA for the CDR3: TGCGCCAGCAGCTTACAGGGGGGGAACTATGGCTACACCTTC.

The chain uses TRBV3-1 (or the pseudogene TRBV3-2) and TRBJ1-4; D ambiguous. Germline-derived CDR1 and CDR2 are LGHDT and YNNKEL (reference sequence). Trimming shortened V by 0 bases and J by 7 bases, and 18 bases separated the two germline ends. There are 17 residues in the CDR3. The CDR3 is CASSQDLGEEALEKLFF. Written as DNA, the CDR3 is TGTGCCAGCAGCCAAGATCTCGGTGAGGAGGCTCTTGAAAAACTGTTTTTT.

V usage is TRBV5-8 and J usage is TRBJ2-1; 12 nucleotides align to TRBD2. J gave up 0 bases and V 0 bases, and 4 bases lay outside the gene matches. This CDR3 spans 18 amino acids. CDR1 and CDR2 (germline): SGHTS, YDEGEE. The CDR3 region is CASSLDLTSGSSYNEQFF. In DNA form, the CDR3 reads TGTGCCAGCAGCTTGGATTTGACTAGCGGGAGCTCCTACAATGAGCAGTTCTTC.

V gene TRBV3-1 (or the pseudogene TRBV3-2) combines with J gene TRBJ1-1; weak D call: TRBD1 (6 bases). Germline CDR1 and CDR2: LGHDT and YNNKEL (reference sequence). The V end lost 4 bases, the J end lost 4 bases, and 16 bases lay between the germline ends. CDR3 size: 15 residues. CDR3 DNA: TGTGCCAGCAGCCCTACCGGGGGCAGGGCCACTGAAGCTTTCTTT. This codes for CASSPTGGRATEAFF.

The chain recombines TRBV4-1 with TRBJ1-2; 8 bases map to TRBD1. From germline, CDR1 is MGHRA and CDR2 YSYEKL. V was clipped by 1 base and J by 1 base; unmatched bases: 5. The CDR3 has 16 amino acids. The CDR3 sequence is CASSQVPGQVNYGYTF. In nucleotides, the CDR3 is TGCGCCAGCAGCCAAGTACCGGGACAGGTTAACTATGGCTACACCTTC.

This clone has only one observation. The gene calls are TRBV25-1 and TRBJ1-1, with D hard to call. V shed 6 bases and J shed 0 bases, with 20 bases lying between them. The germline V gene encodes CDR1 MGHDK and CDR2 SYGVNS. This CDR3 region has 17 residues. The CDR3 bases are TGTGCCAGCAGCGCCCCTCCGGGGTCGGGGATGAACACTGAAGCTTTCTTT. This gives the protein CASSAPPGSGMNTEAFF.

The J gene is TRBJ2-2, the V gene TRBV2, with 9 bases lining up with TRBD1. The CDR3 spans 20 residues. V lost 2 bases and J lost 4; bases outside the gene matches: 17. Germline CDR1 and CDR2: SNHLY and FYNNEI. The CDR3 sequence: CASSETLEPSGTGPTGELFF. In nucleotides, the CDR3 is TGTGCCAGCAGTGAAACTCTGGAACCCTCCGGGACAGGGCCCACCGGGGAGCTGTTTTTT.

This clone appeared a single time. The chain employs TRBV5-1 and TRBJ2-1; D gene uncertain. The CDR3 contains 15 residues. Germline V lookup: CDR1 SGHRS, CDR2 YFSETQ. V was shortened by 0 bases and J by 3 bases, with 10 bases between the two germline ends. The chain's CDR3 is CASSLGTWGYNEQFF. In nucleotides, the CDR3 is TGCGCCAGCAGCTTGGGAACCTGGGGCTACAATGAGCAGTTCTTC.

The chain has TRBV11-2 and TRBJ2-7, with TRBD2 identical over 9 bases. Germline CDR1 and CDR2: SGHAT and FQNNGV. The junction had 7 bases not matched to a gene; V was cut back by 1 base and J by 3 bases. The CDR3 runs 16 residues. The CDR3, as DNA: TGTGCCAGCAGCTTAGCGGCGGGAGGGCCAGTCTACGAGCAGTACTTC. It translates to CASSLAAGGPVYEQYF.

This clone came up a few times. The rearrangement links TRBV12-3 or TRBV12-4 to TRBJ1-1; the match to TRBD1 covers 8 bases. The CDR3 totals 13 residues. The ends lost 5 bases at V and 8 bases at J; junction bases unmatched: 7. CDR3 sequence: CASSTNRGTEAFF. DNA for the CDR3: TGTGCCAGCAGTACCAACAGGGGGACAGAAGCTTTCTTT.

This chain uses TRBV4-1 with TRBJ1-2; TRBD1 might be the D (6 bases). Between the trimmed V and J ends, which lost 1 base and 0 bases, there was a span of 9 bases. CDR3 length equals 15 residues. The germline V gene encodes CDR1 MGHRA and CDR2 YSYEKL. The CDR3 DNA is TGCGCCAGCAGCCAAGTCGGACAGCCTAACTATGGCTACACCTTC. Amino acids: CASSQVGQPNYGYTF.

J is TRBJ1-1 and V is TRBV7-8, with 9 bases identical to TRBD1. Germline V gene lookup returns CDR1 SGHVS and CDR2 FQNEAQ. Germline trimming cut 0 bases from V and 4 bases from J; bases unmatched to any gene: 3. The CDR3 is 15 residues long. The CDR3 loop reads CASSLARQGGTEAFF. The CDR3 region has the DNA TGTGCCAGCAGCTTAGCGCGACAGGGGGGCACTGAAGCTTTCTTT.

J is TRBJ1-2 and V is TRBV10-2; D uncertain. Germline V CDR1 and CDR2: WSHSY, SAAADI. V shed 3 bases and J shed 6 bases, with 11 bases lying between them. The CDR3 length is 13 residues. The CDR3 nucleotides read TGCGCCAGCAGTGACCCGTGGTGGAATGGCTACACCTTC. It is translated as CASSDPWWNGYTF.

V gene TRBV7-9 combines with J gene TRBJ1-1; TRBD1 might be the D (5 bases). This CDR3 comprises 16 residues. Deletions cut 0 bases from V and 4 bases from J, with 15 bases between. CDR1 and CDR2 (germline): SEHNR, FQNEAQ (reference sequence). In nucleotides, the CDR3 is TGTGCCAGCAGCTTAGCGACACCCCCGGGGCGCACTGAAGCTTTCTTT. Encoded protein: CASSLATPPGRTEAFF.

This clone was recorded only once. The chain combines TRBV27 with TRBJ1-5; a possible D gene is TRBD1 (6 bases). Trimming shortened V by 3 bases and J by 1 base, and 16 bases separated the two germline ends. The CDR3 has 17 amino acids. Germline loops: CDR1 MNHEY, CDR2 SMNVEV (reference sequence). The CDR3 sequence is CASSFNGGGESNQPQHF. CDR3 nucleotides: TGTGCCAGCAGTTTTAATGGGGGCGGGGAAAGCAATCAGCCCCAGCATTTT.